This is a list of T cell receptor beta chains from one sample in a study of T cells after yellow fever vaccination. TCRdb reprocessed the 5' RACE reads via MiXCR and lists one record per CDR3 protein. The data hold a few hundred thousand distinct CDR3 sequences, with more than 3% observed a single time. This material consisted of PBMCs, taken on the day of the yellow fever booster vaccination. The receptors stem from a man aged 18-30 years who received the YFV17D yellow fever vaccine. Both conserved end residues are part of each CDR3. Each record gives: J gene, V gene, D gene, clone size, CDR3 DNA, CDR3 protein. The D gene is left open where the match is weak. Clone size is given for some rows only: seen once, a few or many times, or a class if the clone is expanded.

>TRBJ1-4|TRBV5-1|TRBD1|few
TGCGCCAGCAGCAGCGGACAGGGGGGGACTAATGAAAAACTGTTTTTT
CASSSGQGGTNEKLFF
>TRBJ2-7|TRBV6-5|-|many
TGTGCCAGCAGTTACTCGATGCAGACAGGCTCCTACGAGCAGTACTTC
CASSYSMQTGSYEQYF
>TRBJ2-1|TRBV11-1|-|few
TGTGCCAGCAGCTTAACGGTATTAGCGACCTACAATGAGCAGTTCTTC
CASSLTVLATYNEQFF
>TRBJ2-5|TRBV5-6|-|-
TGTGCCAGCAGCAAAGATATCTGGGACGGCCATGCCCAGTACTTC
CASSKDIWDGHAQYF
>TRBJ2-7|TRBV6-2/TRBV6-3|TRBD2|few
TGTGCCAGCAGTTACGATGCGGGGGGAGTCTACGAGCAGTACTTC
CASSYDAGGVYEQYF
>TRBJ2-7|TRBV5-5|-|few
TGTGCCAGCAGTCTCGAGCTAACAGACTCCTACGAGCAGTACTTC
CASSLELTDSYEQYF
>TRBJ2-2|TRBV4-3|-|few
TGCGCCAGCAGCCGATGGCAGGGAAACACCGGGGAGCTGTTTTTT
CASSRWQGNTGELFF
>TRBJ1-1|TRBV5-1|-|-
TGCGCCAGCAGCCCCGGGATGAAGGGCACTGAAGCTTTCTTT
CASSPGMKGTEAFF
>TRBJ2-5|TRBV6-6|-|-
TGTGCCAGCAACGTAGTTGGGGGGCAAGAGACCCAGTACTTC
CASNVVGGQETQYF
>TRBJ2-7|TRBV6-6|-|-
TGTGCCAGCACTAAACCAAACGCGGACGAGCAGTACTTC
CASTKPNADEQYF
>TRBJ1-1|TRBV13|-|many
TGTGCCAGCAGCTTAGTGGGCAGTGAAGCTTTCTTT
CASSLVGSEAFF
>TRBJ1-6|TRBV7-2|-|few
TGTGCCAGCACTCAGGACCCCGAGTATTCACCCCTCCACTTT
CASTQDPEYSPLHF
>TRBJ1-1|TRBV27|TRBD1|many
TGTGCCAGCAGTTTTTCAGCGGGACAGGGGTCGAACACTGAAGCTTTCTTT
CASSFSAGQGSNTEAFF
>TRBJ1-3|TRBV7-2|-|-
TGTGCCAGCAGCTCGGGGGGCACCATATATTTT
CASSSGGTIYF
>TRBJ2-3|TRBV7-3|-|few
TGTGCCAGCAGCATCGGGAGTAGCGGAGATACGCAGTATTTT
CASSIGSSGDTQYF
>TRBJ2-7|TRBV6-2/TRBV6-3|TRBD1|few
TGTGCCAGCGGGGAAACGACAGGGTATCGCTACGAGCAGTACTTC
CASGETTGYRYEQYF
>TRBJ2-3|TRBV14|-|-
TGTGCCAGCAGCCAAGAAGTCGGACGCGGAGGCACAGATACGCAGTATTTT
CASSQEVGRGGTDTQYF
>TRBJ1-1|TRBV3-1|-|many
TGTGCCAGCAGCCAAGCCAGATTCGCTGAAGCTTTCTTT
CASSQARFAEAFF
>TRBJ1-2|TRBV7-2|-|many
TGTGCCAGCAGCTCGGGGTCCGGTCCGGGTGGCTACACCTTC
CASSSGSGPGGYTF
>TRBJ1-2|TRBV19|-|-
TGTGCCAGTACCGACCATCAGGGCTACACCTTC
CASTDHQGYTF
>TRBJ1-1|TRBV5-1|TRBD1|-
TGCGCCAGCAGCTACGGACAGGGACTCGTTCGGAACACTGAAGCTTTCTTT
CASSYGQGLVRNTEAFF
>TRBJ1-4|TRBV15|-|-
TGTGCCACCAGCGGGGGGACAAGAGAAAATGAAAAACTGTTTTTT
CATSGGTRENEKLFF
>TRBJ1-1|TRBV7-9|TRBD1|-
TGTGCCAGCAGCGAGGGGGCAGGATCTTTAGCGGCTTTCTTT
CASSEGAGSLAAFF
>TRBJ2-1|TRBV7-9|-|many
TGTGCCAGCAGCTGGAAAGTAGGATGGCAGTTCTTC
CASSWKVGWQFF
>TRBJ2-3|TRBV7-2|TRBD1|many
TGTGCCAGCAGCTTATCGGGACAGACAGATACGCAGTATTTT
CASSLSGQTDTQYF
>TRBJ2-3|TRBV6-1|-|many
TGTGCCAGCAGTGAAAGGTCAGGCACGCAGTATTTT
CASSERSGTQYF
>TRBJ2-5|TRBV3-1|TRBD2|few
TGTGCCAGCAGCCTCGGGACTAGTTCTTACCTGGCCGAAGAGACCCAGTACTTC
CASSLGTSSYLAEETQYF
>TRBJ2-5|TRBV6-2/TRBV6-3|-|few
TGTGCCAGCAGTTACTGGCGCGAGGCCCAAGAGACCCAGTACTTC
CASSYWREAQETQYF
>TRBJ1-2|TRBV5-1|-|few
TGCGCCAGCAGCACCGGGACCGAAGGCTTGGGCTACACCTTC
CASSTGTEGLGYTF
>TRBJ2-7|TRBV5-1|-|many
TGCGCCAGCAGCTTGCAGGGGAAAACCTACGAGCAGTACTTC
CASSLQGKTYEQYF
>TRBJ2-5|TRBV20-1|TRBD2|many
TGCAGTGCTAGTCCAGCGGGACTACAAGAGACCCAGTACTTC
CSASPAGLQETQYF
>TRBJ2-7|TRBV20-1|TRBD1|few
TGCAGTGCAAACAGGGGGCACGCCTACGAGCAGTACTTC
CSANRGHAYEQYF
>TRBJ1-1|TRBV5-1|TRBD1|few
TGCGCCAGCAGACTGGCAGGGGGCATCACTGAAGCTTTCTTT
CASRLAGGITEAFF
>TRBJ1-5|TRBV12-5|-|few
TGTGCTAGTGGTTTGGTACGGGGGGGGAATCAGCCCCAGCATTTT
CASGLVRGGNQPQHF
>TRBJ1-3|TRBV7-6|-|-
TGTGCCAGCAGCCTAGACAGGCGAGGGAACACCATATATTTT
CASSLDRRGNTIYF
>TRBJ2-3|TRBV4-3|TRBD2|many
TGCGCCAGCAGCCAAGATCGGAGCGGGGGGAGGAATACGCAGTATTTT
CASSQDRSGGRNTQYF
>TRBJ2-7|TRBV5-1|-|-
TGCGCCAGCGGCACTCCCCAGGGACAACCCTACGAGCAGTACTTC
CASGTPQGQPYEQYF